This TCR beta chain was captured by sequencing in a study of T cell clones after liver transplantation. Study in general: Three of the eight recipients were HCV-positive; the rest had non-autoimmune, non-viral transplant indications.

A single count supports this clone. CDR1 and CDR2 (germline): MNHNS, SASEGT. This CDR3 spans 15 amino acids. V lost 4 bases and J lost 8, with 18 bases in between. The assay was immunoSEQ multiplex PCR, and TCRdb's table has in-frame clones only and misses some. The data contain roughly 60,000 clones, roughly 70% of them singletons. The gene calls are TRBV6-1 and TRBJ2-1, with D unclear. The sequencing used CD4+ T cells from blood, collected at the approximately 16-month timepoint. The TCR comes from a human patient who received a liver transplant. The graft donor may have given rise to some T cells. CDR3 sequence: CASSVVVDRAHEQFF. The DNA for the CDR3 is TGTGCCAGCAGTGTAGTAGTGGACCGGGCCCATGAGCAGTTCTTC.